Detailed here is one T cell receptor (beta chain). Its specificity is unknown. The sample belongs to a study of CD8+ T cells in alopecia areata. As for the study in general: Percentage of affected scalp area was the basis on which treated patients' severity was scored. Broader study findings: Scalp clonality and expanded CD8+ clones among the top 100 fell significantly with tofacitinib.

V gave up 4 bases and J gave up 13 bases, with 21 bases separating them. CDR3 length: 13 residues. The germline V gene has CDR1 SGHDT and CDR2 YYEEEE. In each case, RNA was isolated and then reverse transcribed into cDNA as the sequencing template. Clones were sequenced by immunoSEQ multiplex PCR, and TCRdb holds only the in-frame ones, with some missing. The sample consists of some 100,000 clones, approximately 63% of them appearing once. Treatment reported: oral pan-JAK inhibitor, 5-10 mg twice daily. Here the sequenced sample was CD8+ T cells sorted from blood, taken at approximately week 60, from a patient treated with tofacitinib. This receptor was taken from a human donor with alopecia areata. The gene calls are TRBV5-6 and TRBJ2-7, with D perhaps matching TRBD2 (7 bases). CDR3 sequence (DNA): TGTGCCAGCAGCCTGGGCCGGGGGGCGGGGCGCTACTTC. This sequence encodes CASSLGRGAGRYF.